These T cell receptor beta chains were read from a single sample in a study of blood T cell repertoires in COVID-19. Measured with immunoSEQ multiplex PCR; TCRdb has only the in-frame clones, and not every one. The table shows 30,000 to 40,000 clones, with 85% to 95% occurring only once. The sample consisted of peripheral blood. The receptors come from a male donor with active COVID-19. The CDR3 runs from the conserved cysteine through the conserved F or W. D genes are given only for firm matches. Expanded clones are given a class, and other clones once, few, many or no size at all.

d_call	clone_size	v_call	j_call	cdr3_nt	cdr3_aa
.	.	TRBV27	TRBJ1-1	TGTGCCAGCAGTTTCCGCACGAGGATGAACACTGAAGCTTTCTTT	CASSFRTRMNTEAFF
.	.	TRBV30	TRBJ2-7	TGTGCCTACCAAAGACAGTCCTACGAGCAGTACTTC	CAYQRQSYEQYF
.	.	TRBV20-1	TRBJ2-7	TGCAGTGCCCCCGAGGGTTACGAGCAGTACTTC	CSAPEGYEQYF
.	.	TRBV6-4	TRBJ1-2	TGTGCCAGCAGTGAGGAGGCAGGCTCAAGCTACACCTTC	CASSEEAGSSYTF
TRBD1	.	TRBV11-2	TRBJ2-7	TGTGCCAGCAGCTTTAATTACCTTACTAGGGCAGGGGGTCTGTACGAGCAGTACTTC	CASSFNYLTRAGGLYEQYF
.	.	TRBV4-3	TRBJ1-1	TGCGCCAGCAGCCAAGGTCAGGGGTTGTACACTGAAGCTTTCTTT	CASSQGQGLYTEAFF
TRBD1	.	TRBV9	TRBJ1-2	TGTGCCAGCAGCGTAGGGGACAGCGGTTTATATGGCTACACCTTC	CASSVGDSGLYGYTF
.	.	TRBV7-9	TRBJ2-7	TGTGCCAGCAGCTTGGGGGCCGGGAACGAGCAGTACTTC	CASSLGAGNEQYF
.	few	TRBV11-1	TRBJ1-1	TGTGCCAGCAGCCCCTCTTACACTGAAGCTTTCTTT	CASSPSYTEAFF
.	.	TRBV5-1	TRBJ1-4	TGCGCCAGCAGCTTCCAGACAACTAATGAAAAACTGTTTTTT	CASSFQTTNEKLFF
.	.	TRBV10-3	TRBJ2-3	TGTGCCATCAGTGAGGTGGCAGGCACAGATACGCAGTATTTT	CAISEVAGTDTQYF
.	.	TRBV6-1	TRBJ1-5	TGTGCCAGCAGTGGGGGGCAGGGGTTTACCACAAATCAGCCCCAGCATTTT	CASSGGQGFTTNQPQHF
TRBD1	.	TRBV6-2/TRBV6-3	TRBJ2-7	TGTGCCAGCAGTTATGGACAGGCTACCTACGAGCAGTACTTC	CASSYGQATYEQYF
.	.	TRBV7-2	TRBJ1-6	TGTGCCAGCAGCTTAGATTTGAACTTTTCACCCCTCCACTTT	CASSLDLNFSPLHF